The sample holds many counts of the clone carrying this T cell receptor (beta chain). Antigen unknown. The sample originates from a study of breast tumors, draining lymph nodes, adjacent tissues. Study-level results: Tumor and nontumor repertoires were significantly more similar in luminal-like than in basal-like breast cancer. Tumors had less TCR diversity than lymph nodes, more than nontumor tissue. The lymph node origin of tumor T cells was framed as consistent with a hypothesis, not demonstrated.

Axillary draining lymph nodes of breast cancer patients supplied the node samples. One entry per CDR3 protein results from TCRdb running MiXCR on the multiplex PCR reads. The sample records approximately 280,000 distinct CDR3 sequences, around 30% being singletons. Sequencing was done on a sample of axillary lymph node tissue. The receptor comes from a female donor with breast cancer. Some clones in this sample may be carry-over from other donors' samples.

The CDR3 region is CASSVDATSGDNEQFF. CDR3 DNA: TGTGCCAGCAGCGTAGATGCGACTAGCGGGGACAATGAGCAGTTCTTC. The genes are TRBV9 and TRBJ2-1; TRBD2 matches at 11 bases. With 0 bases clipped from V and 5 bases from J, the junction kept 4 bases outside the gene matches. Germline V gives CDR1 SGDLS, CDR2 YYNGEE. The CDR3 runs 16 residues.